One sample yielded the 17 T cell receptor beta chains listed below, sequenced in a study of naive and memory T cell subsets. Two oligonucleotides, mixed equimolar, formed the beta constant-region primer covering TRBC1 and TRBC2. One entry per CDR3 protein results from TCRdb running MiXCR on the UMI-ligation and nested PCR reads. The profile shows around 40,000 distinct CDR3 sequences, about 14% of them singletons. Sample: effector memory CD4+ T cells from blood. Subset here: effector memory, CD45RA- CD27-. Receptors were obtained from a human donor in good health.

This clonotype came up many times. The V call is TRBV4-1, the J call TRBJ2-1, with 15 bases that match TRBD2. Looked up from germline, CDR1 is MGHRA and CDR2 is YSYEKL. The ends lost 3 bases at V and 10 bases at J; junction bases unmatched: 7. The CDR3 loop spans 16 amino acids. This chain's CDR3 is CASSHGLAGGPREQFF. The CDR3 DNA reads as TGCGCCAGCAGCCACGGACTAGCGGGAGGGCCGAGGGAGCAGTTCTTC.

V is TRBV6-6 and J is TRBJ2-7; D gene uncertain. This CDR3 spans 13 amino acids. With 4 bases removed from V and 4 bases from J, the gap between germline ends came to 11 bases. Germline-derived CDR1 and CDR2 are MNHNY and SVGAGI (reference sequence). This chain's CDR3 is CASSSLPGYEQYF. The CDR3 DNA sequence: TGTGCCAGCAGTTCCCTACCCGGATACGAGCAGTACTTC.

This chain links TRBV5-1 with TRBJ2-3, with 7 nucleotides matching TRBD2. CDR3 length: 15 amino acids. Germline CDR1 SGHRS, CDR2 YFSETQ. Unmatched junction bases numbered 3, after V lost 1 base and J lost 1 base. The DNA of the CDR3 is TGCGCCAGCAGCTTGCGGGAGGCGCGCACAGATACGCAGTATTTT. Protein sequence: CASSLREARTDTQYF.

Remarks on this clonotype: Germline is not matched at one junction end, which may reflect a read error. As DNA, the CDR3 is TGTGCCATCAGTAAGTCGAGCGCGGCAGCCTACGAGCAGTACTTC. Its translation: CAISKSSAAAYEQYF. The chain combines TRBV10-3 with TRBJ2-7; no reliable D call. Germline CDR1 reads ENHRY; CDR2 reads SYGVKD. This CDR3 region has 15 residues.

This clonotype was seen a few times. J is TRBJ1-5 and V is TRBV12-3 or TRBV12-4, with a possible D match to TRBD1 (6 bases). The V and J ends lost 6 bases and 7 bases respectively, with 16 bases between them. The CDR3 consists of 14 residues. CDR3 DNA: TGTGCCAGCAGCCTTGATGGGGGCCGACAGCCCCAGCATTTT. Its protein product is CASSLDGGRQPQHF.

This clonotype was counted ten times or more. V and J are TRBV2 and TRBJ2-5, with 7 positions matching TRBD1. V gave up 11 bases and J gave up 1 base; unmatched junction bases: 4. Germline V gene lookup returns CDR1 SNHLY and CDR2 FYNNEI. The CDR3 sequence is 12 residues long. The DNA of the CDR3 is TGTGCCGGCGGACAGGTCCAAGAGACCCAGTACTTC. This translates into CAGGQVQETQYF.

The rearrangement links TRBV20-1 to TRBJ1-6, with TRBD1 matching 9 bases. Germline V gene sequence: CDR1 DFQATT, CDR2 SNEGSKA (reference sequence). The CDR3 runs to 16 residues. V shed 1 base and J 4 bases; nucleotides not matched to a gene: 5. The CDR3 region has the DNA TGCAGTGCTAGAGGACAACAGGGGGCGTATAATTCACCCCTCCACTTT. Translating it yields CSARGQQGAYNSPLHF.

Worth noting for this clonotype: A much larger clone sits a single nucleotide away, making a read error possible. The chain is built from TRBV11-2 and TRBJ2-3; no definite D call. The CDR3 contains 16 residues. V shed 4 bases and J shed 2 bases, with 16 bases lying between them. Germline V lookup: CDR1 SGHAT, CDR2 FQNNGV. The CDR3 loop is CASSSLSSSDTDTQYF. The CDR3, as DNA: TGTGCCAGCAGCTCCCTTAGCAGTTCTGACACAGATACGCAGTATTTT.

This clonotype was seen a handful of times. This chain links TRBV20-1 with TRBJ2-5; 11 bases fit TRBD2. The CDR3 runs 14 residues. Unmatched junction bases numbered 4, after V lost 3 bases and J lost 4 bases. In germline, CDR1 is DFQATT, CDR2 SNEGSKA (reference sequence). The CDR3 DNA sequence: TGCAGTGCTAGTTACCTAGCGGGAGGAGAGACCCAGTACTTC. Its protein product is CSASYLAGGETQYF.

The chain is built from TRBV9 and TRBJ2-2, with 15 nucleotides matching TRBD2. The V segment lost 2 bases and the J segment 5 bases; nucleotides outside the gene matches: 4. The CDR3 contains 17 residues. Per germline, CDR1 SGDLS and CDR2 YYNGEE. For the CDR3, the DNA is TGTGCCAGCAGCGTGGGACTAGCGGGAGGCGGGACCGGGGAGCTGTTTTTT. Protein sequence: CASSVGLAGGGTGELFF. Full variable domain (rest looked up from reference TRBV9 and TRBJ2-2): DSGVTQTPKHLITATGQRVTLRCSPRSGDLSVYWYQQSLDQGLQFLIQYYNGEERAKGNILERFSAQQFPDLHSELNLSSLELGDSALYFCASSVGLAGGGTGELFFGEGSRLTVL.

Regarding this clonotype: Since a much larger clone is just one base distant, this may be a read error. The chain uses TRBV7-2 and TRBJ2-7, with TRBD2 matching over 8 bases. V shed 5 bases, J shed 12 bases, and the junction held 15 bases outside the gene matches. The CDR3 has 14 amino acids. Germline V lookup: CDR1 SGHTA, CDR2 FQGNSA. CDR3 sequence reads: CASSDGADGTSLYF. The CDR3 DNA reads as TGTGCCAGCAGCGACGGAGCGGACGGGACTAGTCTGTACTTC.

As to this clonotype: This may stem from a read error, because a much larger clone lies one nucleotide away. V and J are TRBV28 and TRBJ2-1; no firm D call. There are 13 residues in the CDR3. V lost 3 bases to trimming and J lost 7 bases, with 10 bases between them. Per germline, CDR1 MDHEN and CDR2 SYDVKM. CDR3 nucleotides: TGTGCCAGCAGTTTTGGGTCTGGAAATGAGCAGTTCTTC. Protein sequence: CASSFGSGNEQFF.

This clonotype has only a few counts. V gene TRBV12-3 or TRBV12-4 combines with J gene TRBJ2-1; the D gene could be TRBD1 or TRBD2 (6 bases each). This CDR3 has 12 amino acids. Deletions cut 7 bases from V and 6 bases from J, with 10 bases between. The DNA of the CDR3 is TGTGCCAGCACCAAGGGGGGCAATGAGCAGTTCTTC. Encoded protein: CASTKGGNEQFF.

This clonotype was found a few times. The chain recombines TRBV14 with TRBJ2-1, with 7 bases lining up with TRBD1. The germline V gene has CDR1 SGHDN and CDR2 FVKESK. This CDR3 region has 16 residues. J was trimmed by 3 bases and V by 4 bases; bases with no gene match: 9. CDR3 sequence reads: CASSLYTGVIYNEQFF. CDR3 DNA sequence: TGTGCCAGCAGCCTTTATACAGGGGTAATCTACAATGAGCAGTTCTTC.

This clonotype was seen more than once but under ten times. The chain employs TRBV20-1 and TRBJ2-7, with D perhaps matching TRBD2 (6 bases). The CDR3 runs 14 residues. Germline loops: CDR1 DFQATT, CDR2 SNEGSKA (reference sequence). V lost 3 bases and J lost 2, with 14 bases in between. The CDR3 region is CSASADRRAYEQYF. In DNA, the CDR3 is TGCAGTGCTAGCGCCGACCGGAGGGCCTACGAGCAGTACTTC.

In this sample, this clonotype turned up a few times. The chain links TRBV18 to TRBJ1-4, with TRBD1 matching over 8 bases. The CDR3 is 19 amino acids. The ends lost 1 base at V and 0 bases at J; junction bases unmatched: 10. Germline V lookup: CDR1 KGHSH, CDR2 LQKENI. CDR3 sequence: CASSPRSIQGAATNEKLFF. The CDR3 nucleotides are TGTGCCAGCTCACCACGGTCGATTCAGGGGGCCGCAACTAATGAAAAACTGTTTTTT.

The table lists this clonotype with many counts. The chain carries TRBV20-1 and TRBJ2-1, with D possibly being TRBD2 (6 bases). The CDR3 has 16 residues. V dropped 5 bases and J dropped 0 bases, with 17 bases sitting between them. Germline CDR1 DFQATT, CDR2 SNEGSKA (reference sequence). CDR3 coding DNA: TGCAGTGCTCGCCGGGACTTGCGAATCTCCTACAATGAGCAGTTCTTC. This sequence encodes CSARRDLRISYNEQFF.